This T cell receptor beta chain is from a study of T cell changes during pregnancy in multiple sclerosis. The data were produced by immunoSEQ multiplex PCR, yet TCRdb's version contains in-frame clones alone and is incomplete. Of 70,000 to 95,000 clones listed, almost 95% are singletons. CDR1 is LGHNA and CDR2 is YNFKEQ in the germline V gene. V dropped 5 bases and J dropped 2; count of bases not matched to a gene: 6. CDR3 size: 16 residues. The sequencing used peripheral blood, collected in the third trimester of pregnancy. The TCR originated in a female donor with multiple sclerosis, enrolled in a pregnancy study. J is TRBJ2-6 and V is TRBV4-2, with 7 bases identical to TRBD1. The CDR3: CASSVQGQTGANVLTF. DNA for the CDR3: TGTGCCAGCAGCGTACAGGGACAGACTGGGGCCAACGTCCTGACTTTC.